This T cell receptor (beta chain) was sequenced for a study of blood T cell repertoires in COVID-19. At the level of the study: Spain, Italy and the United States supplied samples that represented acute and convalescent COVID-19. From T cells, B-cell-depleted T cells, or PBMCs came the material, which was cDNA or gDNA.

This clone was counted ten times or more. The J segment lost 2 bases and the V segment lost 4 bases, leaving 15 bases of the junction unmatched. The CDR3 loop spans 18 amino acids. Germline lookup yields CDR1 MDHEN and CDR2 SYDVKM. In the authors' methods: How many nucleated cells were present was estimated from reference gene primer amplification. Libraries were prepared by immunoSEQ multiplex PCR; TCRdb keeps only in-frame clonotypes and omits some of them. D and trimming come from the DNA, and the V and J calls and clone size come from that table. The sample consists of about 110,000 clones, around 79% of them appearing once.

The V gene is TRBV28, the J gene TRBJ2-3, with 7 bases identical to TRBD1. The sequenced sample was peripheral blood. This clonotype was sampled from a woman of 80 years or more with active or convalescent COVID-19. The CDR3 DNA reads TGTGCCAGCAGTTCACTACAGACGACAGGGCCAGACACAGATACGCAGTATTTT. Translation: CASSSLQTTGPDTDTQYF. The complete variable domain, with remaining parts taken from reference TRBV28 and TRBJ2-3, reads DVKVTQSSRYLVKRTGEKVFLECVQDMDHENMFWYRQDPGLGLRLIYFSYDVKMKEKGDIPEGYSVSREKKERFSLILESASTNQTSMYLCASSSLQTTGPDTDTQYFGPGTRLTVL.